The 7 T cell receptor beta chains listed next were all sequenced from one sample in a study of blood T cell repertoires in COVID-19. TCRdb's table, derived via immunoSEQ multiplex PCR, lists solely in-frame clones and lacks some. The top ten hold 5.8% of the sample, which has some 150,000 clones, roughly 84% seen once. The sequencing sample was made of PBMCs or T cells enriched from blood (not recorded which). Receptor source: a woman aged 50 to 60 who had been exposed to COVID-19.

V and J are TRBV18 and TRBJ2-7, with 9 nucleotides matching TRBD1. Germline CDR1 KGHSH, CDR2 LQKENI. Trimming removed 2 bases from V and 2 bases from J; junction bases left unmatched: 10. The CDR3 extends over 17 amino acids. CDR3 residues: CASSPSTRDRATYEQYF. The CDR3 bases are TGTGCCAGCTCACCATCAACCCGGGACAGGGCCACCTACGAGCAGTACTTC.

This clone was counted a few times. The chain is built from TRBV12-3 or TRBV12-4 and TRBJ1-4; a weak D match, TRBD1 (5 bases). V lost 5 bases to trimming and J lost 1 base, with 5 bases between them. CDR3 length equals 13 residues. CDR3 residues: CASSQGTNEKLFF. CDR3 nucleotide sequence: TGTGCCAGCAGTCAGGGAACTAATGAAAAACTGTTTTTT.

The rearrangement joins TRBV2 to TRBJ2-2; 8 bases match TRBD1. J lost 4 bases, V lost 5 bases, and 6 bases had no gene match. Germline lookup yields CDR1 SNHLY and CDR2 FYNNEI. The CDR3 has 15 amino acids. This chain's CDR3 is CASSLTGAITGELFF. The DNA for the CDR3 is TGTGCCAGCAGTTTGACAGGGGCGATCACCGGGGAGCTGTTTTTT.

The genes are TRBV7-2 and TRBJ1-3, with D perhaps matching TRBD1 (5 bases). Looked up from germline, CDR1 is SGHTA and CDR2 is FQGNSA. This CDR3 region has 16 residues. The V end lost 5 bases, the J end lost 1 base, and 15 bases lay between the germline ends. CDR3 sequence: CASSDQGKGSGNTIYF. The CDR3 region has the DNA TGTGCCAGCAGCGACCAGGGAAAAGGATCTGGAAACACCATATATTTT.

The V call is TRBV7-9, the J call TRBJ1-6; 7 nucleotides align to TRBD1. CDR1 is SEHNR and CDR2 is FQNEAQ in the germline V gene (reference sequence). CDR3 length: 19 amino acids. V shed 1 base, J shed 10 bases, and the junction held 19 bases outside the gene matches. The chain's CDR3 is CASSLGKGAGQVVWSPLHF. The CDR3 DNA sequence: TGTGCCAGCAGCTTAGGGAAAGGAGCCGGACAGGTCGTCTGGTCACCCCTCCACTTT.

The chain couples TRBV29-1 to TRBJ1-2, with D possibly TRBD1 on 5 matching bases. Trimming removed 4 bases from V and 4 bases from J, with 10 bases in between. This CDR3 is 12 amino acids long. The germline V gene has CDR1 SQVTM and CDR2 ANQGSEA. CDR3 nucleotides: TGCAGCGTTGTTGGGGGGAGCTATGGCTACACCTTC. Protein sequence: CSVVGGSYGYTF.

This clone came up a few times. The chain recombines TRBV5-4 with TRBJ1-4; tentatively, D is TRBD1 (6 bases). Trimming removed 0 bases from V and 6 bases from J, with 9 bases in between. From germline, CDR1 is SGHNT and CDR2 YYREEE (reference sequence). This CDR3 has 14 amino acids. The CDR3 loop reads CASSLADRHEKLFF. For the CDR3, the DNA is TGTGCCAGCAGCTTGGCGGACAGACATGAAAAACTGTTTTTT.